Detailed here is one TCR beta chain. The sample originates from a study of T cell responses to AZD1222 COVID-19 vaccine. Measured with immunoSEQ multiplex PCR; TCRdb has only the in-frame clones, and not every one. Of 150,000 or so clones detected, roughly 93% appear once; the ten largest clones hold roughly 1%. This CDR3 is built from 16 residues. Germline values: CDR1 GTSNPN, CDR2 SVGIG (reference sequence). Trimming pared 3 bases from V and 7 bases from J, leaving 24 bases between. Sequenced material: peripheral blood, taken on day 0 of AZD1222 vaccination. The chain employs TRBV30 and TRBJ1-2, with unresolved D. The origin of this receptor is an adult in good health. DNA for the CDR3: TGTGCCTGGAGGCAATCTGGCGGCGGCAGTCGGGGTGGCTACACCTTC. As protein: CAWRQSGGGSRGGYTF. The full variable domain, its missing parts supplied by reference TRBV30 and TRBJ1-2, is SQTIHQWPATLVQPVGSPLSLECTVEGTSNPNLYWYRQAAGRGLQLLFYSVGIGQISSEVPQNLSASRPQDRQFILSSKKLLLSDSGFYLCAWRQSGGGSRGGYTFGSGTRLTVV.